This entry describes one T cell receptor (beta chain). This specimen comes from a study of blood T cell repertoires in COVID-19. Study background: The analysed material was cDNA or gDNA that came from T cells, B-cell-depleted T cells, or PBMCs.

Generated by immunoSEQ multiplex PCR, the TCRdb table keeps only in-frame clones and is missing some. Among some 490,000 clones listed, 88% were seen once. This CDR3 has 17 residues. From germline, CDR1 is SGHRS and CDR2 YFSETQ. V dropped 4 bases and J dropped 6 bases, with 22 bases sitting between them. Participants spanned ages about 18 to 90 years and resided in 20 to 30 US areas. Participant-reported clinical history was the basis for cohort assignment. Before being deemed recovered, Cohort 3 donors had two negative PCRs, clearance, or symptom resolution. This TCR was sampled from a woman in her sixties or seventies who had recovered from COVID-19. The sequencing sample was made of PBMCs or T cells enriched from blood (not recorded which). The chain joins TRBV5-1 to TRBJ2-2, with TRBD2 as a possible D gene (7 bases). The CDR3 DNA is TGCGCCAGCAGCACTCCTGGGGGGGGGCAGTCCCCCGGGGAGCTGTTTTTT. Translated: CASSTPGGGQSPGELFF.